The following is a TCR beta chain sequence with its context. The antigen is undetermined. The data stem from a study of a mutant IDH1 vaccine in newly diagnosed glioma. Study in general: The study gave patients eight vaccinations in weeks 1, 3, 5, 7, 11, 15, 19, 23. Treated patients were roughly 62% male, about 38% female, mean age approximately 41 years. Prior therapy was radiotherapy, temozolomide, or both; most received both. Notes on the study in general: Vaccination induced immune responses in over 85% of patients.

The method was immunoSEQ multiplex PCR; TCRdb's version includes in-frame clones alone and lacks a portion of them. The sample lists about 36,000 clones, roughly 79% seen once, with around 10% in the top ten. Time point defined: week 5, during vaccination. Every vaccination contained 300 ug of the mutant IDH1 20-mer peptide and was paired with topical imiquimod. This CDR3 has 12 residues. In germline, CDR1 is SGDLS, CDR2 YYNGEE. Trimming took 6 bases from V and 6 from J, leaving 9 bases between them. This specimen was PBMCs, taken from a glioma patient whose treatment included an IDH1 peptide vaccine. V usage is TRBV9 and J usage is TRBJ2-2; D possibly corresponds to TRBD1 (5 bases). The clonotype originates from a man aged 45-65 years with glioma. Here the CDR3 DNA reads TGTGCCAGCACCCAGGGTTCCGGGGAGCTGTTTTTT. It yields the protein CASTQGSGELFF.